The present T cell receptor beta chain was sequenced within a study of response to subunit inactivated influenza vaccine. V gave up 4 bases and J gave up 5 bases, with 11 bases separating them. Germline lookup yields CDR1 MNHNS and CDR2 SASEGT. This CDR3 has 14 residues. Study results and caveats: Every seasonal influenza vaccination brings in few new T cells, the authors suggested.

TCRdb processed the RT-PCR reads anew with MiXCR; each CDR3 protein has one entry. Among 800,000 or so distinct CDR3 sequences, around 20% were seen once, and the ten largest hold about 10%. This clonotype appeared a few times. Its specificity is unknown. Sequenced material: PBMCs from blood, taken 5 days after vaccination. This clonotype originated in a man aged 45-65 years who received an inactivated influenza vaccine. The chain uses TRBV6-1 and TRBJ1-4; D perhaps matches TRBD1 (6 bases). The CDR3 DNA sequence: TGTGCCAGCAGTGCAGGGGCGCTCAATGAAAAACTGTTTTTT. As protein: CASSAGALNEKLFF.